The 24 T cell receptor beta chains below were found in one sample sequenced in a study of blood T cell repertoires in COVID-19. Profiled with immunoSEQ multiplex PCR; TCRdb holds only in-frame clones, not every one. The table records 250,000 to 300,000 clones, 70% to 90% of them present only once. The specimen sequenced was PBMCs or T cells enriched from blood (not recorded which). Every receptor here comes from an older woman in a cohort exposed to, infected with or recovered from COVID-19 (not recorded which).

The rearrangement links TRBV5-5 to TRBJ2-5, with D tentatively TRBD1 (6 bases). V lost 4 bases and J lost 0, with 16 bases in between. The germline V gene encodes CDR1 SGHKS and CDR2 YYEKEE (reference sequence). The CDR3 sequence is 16 residues long. The CDR3 nucleotides read TGTGCCAGCAGCGCCGCCGGGACACTAAACCAAGAGACCCAGTACTTC. This sequence encodes CASSAAGTLNQETQYF.

This clone has a single count. The chain recombines TRBV15 with TRBJ2-7; possibly TRBD1 for D (6 bases). Deletions cut 5 bases from V and 6 bases from J, with 14 bases between. The CDR3 runs to 13 residues. In germline, CDR1 is LNHNV, CDR2 YYDKDF (reference sequence). CDR3 amino acids: CATSVHQGSEQYF. The CDR3 DNA is TGTGCCACCAGCGTCCACCAGGGGAGCGAGCAGTACTTC.

V and J are TRBV6-5 and TRBJ2-1; 10 bases agree with TRBD2. V dropped 2 bases and J dropped 6; count of bases not matched to a gene: 7. The germline V gene has CDR1 MNHEY and CDR2 SVGAGI. The CDR3 runs 16 residues. The CDR3 loop reads CASSYVKASGSNEQFF. CDR3 DNA: TGTGCCAGCAGTTACGTCAAGGCTAGCGGGAGCAATGAGCAGTTCTTC.

About this clone: Other DNA variants within this sample encode the same CDR3. The rearrangement links TRBV6-5 to TRBJ1-1; TRBD1 might be the D (6 bases). Germline V gene data show CDR1 as MNHEY and CDR2 as SVGAGI. This CDR3 region has 13 residues. Trimming left V 7 bases short and J 1 base short, with 10 bases between. CDR3 nucleotides: TGTGCCAGCACCACGACAGGGAACACTGAAGCTTTCTTT. Its translation is CASTTTGNTEAFF.

The V gene is TRBV6-2 or TRBV6-3, the J gene TRBJ1-2, with D unclear. CDR3 size: 14 residues. Trimming took 2 bases from V and 0 from J, leaving 7 bases between them. The germline V gene has CDR1 MNHEY and CDR2 SVGEGT. The CDR3 sequence is CASSYPGTNYGYTF. In DNA, the CDR3 is TGTGCCAGCAGTTACCCGGGGACTAACTATGGCTACACCTTC.

In regard to this clone: This specimen includes other DNA sequences encoding the same CDR3. V gene TRBV5-1 combines with J gene TRBJ1-1; D call uncertain. The V gene lost 0 bases and the J gene lost 4 bases, with 10 bases spanning the gap. Germline V gene data show CDR1 as SGHRS and CDR2 as YFSETQ. The CDR3 loop spans 14 amino acids. The CDR3 protein is CASSLAAGGTEAFF. The CDR3 DNA sequence: TGCGCCAGCAGCTTGGCCGCAGGAGGCACTGAAGCTTTCTTT.

The chain uses TRBV2 and TRBJ2-3; unclear D gene. V was pared by 4 bases and J by 4 bases, with 9 bases between. CDR3 length: 13 amino acids. The germline gives CDR1 SNHLY, CDR2 FYNNEI. CDR3 region: CASSGLPPDTQYF. CDR3 in DNA: TGTGCCAGCAGTGGCCTACCCCCAGATACGCAGTATTTT.

V gene TRBV5-6 combines with J gene TRBJ2-7; 8 bases fit TRBD2. Trimming at V came to 0 bases and at J to 4 bases, leaving 18 bases not matched to a gene. The CDR3 sequence is 19 residues long. The germline V gene encodes CDR1 SGHDT and CDR2 YYEEEE. The CDR3 DNA reads as TGTGCCAGCAGCTTGGAGGGACTCGGAGCGGGAGTTCTCGGATACGAGCAGTACTTC. As protein: CASSLEGLGAGVLGYEQYF.

This chain joins TRBV5-5 and TRBJ2-7, with 9 bases that match TRBD1. CDR1 is SGHKS and CDR2 is YYEKEE in the germline V gene (reference sequence). CDR3 size: 15 residues. With V trimmed by 4 bases and J by 4 bases, 9 bases remained unmatched. The CDR3 DNA sequence: TGTGCCAGCAGCCGCCACCGGGACAGGGAATACGAGCAGTACTTC. Translation gives CASSRHRDREYEQYF.

This clone was observed once. The chain is built from TRBV27 and TRBJ1-5; 11 bases agree with TRBD1. Losses at the gene ends were 5 bases for V and 7 bases for J; bases not matched to a gene: 10. The length of the CDR3 is 16 residues. Germline V gene lookup returns CDR1 MNHEY and CDR2 SMNVEV (reference sequence). CDR3 DNA sequence: TGTGCCAGCAGTGCCCGGACAGGGGGCGCAGGACAGCCCCAGCATTTT. Amino acids: CASSARTGGAGQPQHF.

In regard to this clone: Within the sample, other DNA sequences also encode this same CDR3. CDR3 sequence reads: CASSLGQNTEAFF. For the CDR3, the DNA is TGTGCCAGCAGCTTAGGACAGAACACTGAAGCTTTCTTT. The gene calls are TRBV7-9 and TRBJ1-1; D remains unclear. Trimming took off 1 base at V and 1 base at J, with 4 bases between the two ends. CDR3 length: 13 residues. Germline CDR1 reads SEHNR; CDR2 reads FQNEAQ (reference sequence).

The genes are TRBV5-6 and TRBJ2-7, with 8 positions matching TRBD2. Germline-derived CDR1 and CDR2 are SGHDT and YYEEEE. J gave up 3 bases and V 5 bases, and 4 bases lay outside the gene matches. CDR3 length: 13 residues. The CDR3 sequence: CASRRTSNYEQYF. In nucleotides, the CDR3 is TGTGCCAGCAGAAGGACTAGCAACTACGAGCAGTACTTC.

The chain couples TRBV7-9 to TRBJ1-4, with D tentatively TRBD1 (5 bases). The CDR3 spans 13 residues. Looked up from germline, CDR1 is SEHNR and CDR2 is FQNEAQ (reference sequence). V lost 3 bases and J 5 bases, leaving 7 bases between the germline ends. The DNA of the CDR3 is TGTGCCAGCAGCTTTCGGGGGAATGAAAAACTGTTTTTT. Its protein is CASSFRGNEKLFF.

The chain combines TRBV28 with TRBJ2-1; TRBD1 matches 7 bases. The CDR3 is 15 amino acids. Per the germline V gene, CDR1 is MDHEN and CDR2 is SYDVKM. V shed 6 bases, J shed 0 bases, and the junction held 5 bases outside the gene matches. CDR3 nucleotides: TGTGCCAGCAGCGCCAGGGGGAGCTCCTACAATGAGCAGTTCTTC. This sequence encodes CASSARGSSYNEQFF.

The CDR3 region is CASSYGLLAASYEQYF. As DNA, the CDR3 is TGTGCCAGCAGCTATGGCTTACTAGCGGCCTCCTACGAGCAGTACTTC. This chain joins TRBV5-5 and TRBJ2-7; 8 bases are shared with TRBD2. CDR1 and CDR2 from the germline V gene are SGHKS and YYEKEE (reference sequence). The V segment lost 3 bases and the J segment 0 bases; nucleotides outside the gene matches: 8. There are 16 residues in the CDR3.

CDR3 coding DNA: TGCGCCAGTCGCCAGGATTTGAACACTGAAGCTTTCTTT. Translated: CASRQDLNTEAFF. This rearrangement joins TRBV10-1 to TRBJ1-1; no clear D. Germline CDR1 is WNHNN and CDR2 is SYGVQD (reference sequence). CDR3 size: 13 residues. V dropped 9 bases and J dropped 0 bases, with 11 bases sitting between them.

The gene calls are TRBV3-1 (or the pseudogene TRBV3-2) and TRBJ1-3; D gene ambiguous. CDR3 length: 11 amino acids. Per germline, CDR1 LGHDT and CDR2 YNNKEL (reference sequence). V was pared by 5 bases and J by 6 bases, with 5 bases between. This CDR3 reads CASSSENTIYF. DNA of the CDR3: TGTGCCAGCAGCTCAGAAAACACCATATATTTT.

The chain is built from TRBV10-3 and TRBJ2-1; 7 bases agree with TRBD2. The CDR3 covers 17 residues. The junction had 10 bases not matched to a gene; V was cut back by 3 bases and J by 2 bases. Germline values: CDR1 ENHRY, CDR2 SYGVKD. DNA of the CDR3: TGTGCCATCAGTGAACCGATGACTAGCATCACCTACAATGAGCAGTTCTTC. As protein: CAISEPMTSITYNEQFF.

The rearrangement uses TRBV24-1 and TRBJ2-5, with a possible D match to TRBD1 (5 bases). V lost 5 bases and J lost 1, with 19 bases in between. This CDR3 is 17 amino acids long. The germline V gene encodes CDR1 KGHDR and CDR2 SFDVKD. The CDR3 protein is CATSAGLGRASQETQYF. DNA for the CDR3: TGTGCCACCAGTGCGGGTCTGGGCAGGGCCAGCCAAGAGACCCAGTACTTC.

The chain has TRBV7-2 and TRBJ2-5, with TRBD2 matching over 8 bases. Unmatched junction bases numbered 7, after V lost 5 bases and J lost 5 bases. CDR1 SGHTA and CDR2 FQGNSA come from the germline V gene. The CDR3 is 14 amino acids. CDR3 in amino acids: CASSRSGSGETQYF. CDR3 coding DNA: TGTGCCAGCAGCCGCAGCGGGAGTGGGGAGACCCAGTACTTC.

This chain connects TRBV7-3 to TRBJ2-3; TRBD2 matches at 8 bases. The CDR3 extends over 15 amino acids. The germline gives CDR1 SGHTA, CDR2 FQGTGA. Germline trimming cut 5 bases from V and 4 bases from J; bases unmatched to any gene: 8. The CDR3, as DNA: TGTGCCAGCAGCCCTCGCGGGAGGAGCCCAGATACGCAGTATTTT. Residues: CASSPRGRSPDTQYF.

The chain has TRBV3-1 (or the pseudogene TRBV3-2) and TRBJ1-1; D call uncertain. CDR3 length: 13 amino acids. Trimming took off 3 bases at V and 1 base at J, with 6 bases between the two ends. Germline CDR1 and CDR2: LGHDT and YNNKEL (reference sequence). The DNA for the CDR3 is TGTGCCAGCAGCCAGTCCGGGAACACTGAAGCTTTCTTT. It specifies CASSQSGNTEAFF.

This clone was seen only a few times. This chain connects TRBV7-3 to TRBJ2-7, with a possible D match to TRBD1 (6 bases). Germline CDR1 is SGHTA and CDR2 is FQGTGA. The CDR3 loop spans 16 amino acids. With 2 bases removed from V and 0 bases from J, the gap between germline ends came to 14 bases. CDR3 loop: CASSLGRGAGSYEQYF. For the CDR3, the DNA is TGTGCCAGCAGCTTAGGCAGGGGCGCCGGCTCCTACGAGCAGTACTTC.

The chain has TRBV21-1 and TRBJ2-7; TRBD2 was called by the table and not checked on the DNA. TRBV21-1 is a pseudogene segment. The CDR3 runs to 15 residues. The CDR3 loop reads CASSKTAGVGYEQYF. CDR3 nucleotide sequence: TGTGCCAGCAGCAAAACGGCGGGAGTTGGCTACGAGCAGTACTTC.